A single sample gave rise to the 25 T cell receptor beta chains below, sequenced in a study of T cells after yellow fever vaccination. From the 5' RACE reads, TCRdb called clonotypes with MiXCR, one entry per CDR3 protein. The data show approximately 300,000 distinct CDR3 sequences, about 6.6% seen once. The sample here was PBMCs, taken about 49 days after the first yellow fever vaccination. All receptors derive from a man between 18 and 35 years old who received the YFV17D yellow fever vaccine.

This clonotype was recorded many times. The chain carries TRBV20-1 and TRBJ1-1; D is undetermined. The CDR3 has 14 amino acids. Per germline, CDR1 DFQATT and CDR2 SNEGSKA (reference sequence). Trimming stripped 3 bases from V and 1 base from J, with 12 bases between. DNA for the CDR3: TGCAGTGCTAGTAACCCCAGGAAGAACACTGAAGCTTTCTTT. Its protein product is CSASNPRKNTEAFF.

This clonotype was seen a handful of times. The chain links TRBV4-3 to TRBJ2-5; D tentatively fits TRBD1 or TRBD2 (6 bases each). V lost 0 bases, J lost 7 bases, and 24 bases lay in between. From germline, CDR1 is LGHNA and CDR2 YSLEER. The CDR3 has 18 residues. The CDR3 DNA sequence: TGCGCCAGCAGCCAAGAATCGAGGGGGGCAGGTCCCCCAGGGACCCAGTACTTC. It yields the protein CASSQESRGAGPPGTQYF.

This clonotype has just a few counts. The chain carries TRBV6-4 and TRBJ2-7; a weak D match, TRBD2 (6 bases). Germline V lookup: CDR1 MRHNA, CDR2 SNTAGT. This CDR3 region has 14 residues. The ends were cut back, 9 bases at V and 0 bases at J, with 15 bases in the middle. The CDR3 reads CARRDFLNSYEQYV. The CDR3 DNA sequence: TGTGCCAGGCGGGATTTCCTAAACTCCTACGAGCAGTACGTC.

This chain uses TRBV4-1 with TRBJ2-1; D possibly corresponds to TRBD2 (7 bases). V was pared by 0 bases and J by 5 bases, with 26 bases between. The CDR3 extends over 20 amino acids. The V gene's germline CDR1 is MGHRA and CDR2 YSYEKL. DNA for the CDR3: TGCGCCAGCAGCCAAGATCTACGGGGGGCCCTACTCGAACTAAACAATGAGCAGTTCTTC. It specifies CASSQDLRGALLELNNEQFF.

This chain joins TRBV27 and TRBJ2-7, with 9 bases aligning to TRBD2. Losses at the gene ends were 5 bases for V and 6 bases for J; bases not matched to a gene: 8. The CDR3 consists of 14 residues. Germline V gives CDR1 MNHEY, CDR2 SMNVEV (reference sequence). The CDR3 protein is CASSISGGSPEQYF. In DNA form, the CDR3 reads TGTGCCAGCAGTATTAGCGGGGGATCTCCCGAGCAGTACTTC.

CDR3 nucleotide sequence: TGTGCCAGTAGTGGTGACAGGGTCCGGGTGGGCAATCAGCCCCAGCATTTT. Translating gives CASSGDRVRVGNQPQHF. The chain recombines TRBV19 with TRBJ1-5, with 7 bases matching TRBD1. Unmatched junction bases numbered 12, after V lost 5 bases and J lost 2 bases. The CDR3 has 17 residues. Germline V gives CDR1 LNHDA, CDR2 SQIVND (reference sequence).

There are a few counts of this clonotype. The chain joins TRBV29-1 to TRBJ1-2, with no clear D. V was clipped by 3 bases and J by 3 bases, with 11 bases between them. Germline V gives CDR1 SQVTM, CDR2 ANQGSEA. This CDR3 has 13 residues. The CDR3, as DNA: TGCAGCGTTGAGGCCCGGGGTTACTATGGCTACACCTTC. Translated: CSVEARGYYGYTF.

In regard to this clonotype: One junction end does not reproduce the germline sequence, and a read error may be involved. CDR3 nucleotides: TGTGCCAGCAGCCAATTGACTAGCAGAGATACGCAGTATTTT. As protein: CASSQLTSRDTQYF. V usage is TRBV4-2 and J usage is TRBJ2-3; 7 positions agree with TRBD2. This CDR3 is 14 amino acids long. Looked up from germline, CDR1 is LGHNA and CDR2 is YNFKEQ.

As regards this clonotype: Mismatch with germline at one junction end may stem from a read error. The V call is TRBV20-1, the J call TRBJ1-6; D gene ambiguous. The germline CDR1 and CDR2 sequences are DFQATT and SNEGSKA (reference sequence). CDR3 length: 14 residues. The CDR3 coding sequence is TGCAGTGCCAGAGTGGGCAGCAATAATTCACCCCTCCACTTT. It is translated as CSARVGSNNSPLHF.

The chain recombines TRBV6-5 with TRBJ2-7; 9 positions match TRBD1. The CDR3 is made up of 12 amino acids. Germline CDR1 and CDR2: MNHEY and SVGAGI. The junction had 4 bases not matched to a gene; V was cut back by 6 bases and J by 7 bases. Written as DNA, the CDR3 is TGTGCCAGCAGACAGGGGGCAAAAGAGCAGTACTTC. It specifies CASRQGAKEQYF.

This clonotype was recorded a few times. The chain uses TRBV7-2 and TRBJ1-5; 7 bases are shared with TRBD1. This CDR3 comprises 15 residues. The V gene end was trimmed by 5 bases and the J gene end by 3 bases; junction bases not matched to a gene: 7. CDR1 and CDR2 from the germline V gene are SGHTA and FQGNSA. CDR3 sequence: CASSHSGGTNQPQHF. The DNA for the CDR3 is TGTGCCAGCAGCCACTCAGGGGGAACCAATCAGCCCCAGCATTTT.

This clonotype has more than one count but fewer than ten. V and J are TRBV15 and TRBJ2-3, with 8 positions matching TRBD1. Germline V gene sequence: CDR1 LNHNV, CDR2 YYDKDF (reference sequence). The CDR3 is 15 amino acids. V lost 0 bases and J lost 1; bases outside the gene matches: 0. CDR3 nucleotide sequence: TGTGCCACCAGCAGAGAGGACAGGGGCACAGATACGCAGTATTTT. This encodes CATSREDRGTDTQYF.

This sequence joins TRBV7-2 and TRBJ1-1; D ambiguous. The CDR3 is 13 amino acids. V lost 4 bases to trimming and J lost 5 bases, with 11 bases between them. Germline CDR1 reads SGHTA; CDR2 reads FQGNSA. CDR3 coding DNA: TGTGCCAGCAGCTCACCTATGAGGACTGAAGCTTTCTTT. Translated, it gives CASSSPMRTEAFF. Supplemented by reference TRBV7-2 and TRBJ1-1, the full variable domain reads GAGVSQSPSNKVTEKGKDVELRCDPISGHTALYWYRQSLGQGLEFLIYFQGNSAPDKSGLPSDRFSAERTGGSVSTLTIQRTQQEDSAVYLCASSSPMRTEAFFGQGTRLTVV.

This clonotype was seen ten or more times. J is TRBJ2-3 and V is TRBV5-1; the D gene is possibly TRBD2 (5 bases). Trimming shortened V by 4 bases and J by 1 base, and 13 bases separated the two germline ends. The CDR3 loop spans 15 amino acids. Germline V CDR1 and CDR2: SGHRS, YFSETQ. In DNA form, the CDR3 reads TGCGCCAGCAGCAGAAGGACTTTAGGCACAGATACGCAGTATTTT. Translating it yields CASSRRTLGTDTQYF.

J is TRBJ2-3 and V is TRBV10-3, with 8 bases lining up with TRBD1. With V trimmed by 9 bases and J by 2 bases, 7 bases remained unmatched. The CDR3 totals 14 residues. In germline, CDR1 is ENHRY, CDR2 SYGVKD. The CDR3 protein is CAIAPGQATDTQYF. The CDR3 region has the DNA TGTGCCATTGCGCCGGGACAGGCCACAGATACGCAGTATTTT.

This clonotype was counted a few times. DNA of the CDR3: TGTGCCACGGGGGGGCCAGATACGCAGTATTTT. Its translation is CATGGPDTQYF. The rearrangement uses TRBV10-3 and TRBJ2-3; 8 nucleotides align to TRBD2. CDR3 size: 11 residues. The germline CDR1 and CDR2 sequences are ENHRY and SYGVKD. With 10 bases clipped from V and 4 bases from J, the junction kept 1 base outside the gene matches.

This clonotype has a handful of counts. The gene calls are TRBV7-2 and TRBJ1-5, with D unresolved. V lost 0 bases and J lost 6, with 6 bases in between. This CDR3 spans 13 amino acids. Germline V CDR1 and CDR2: SGHTA, FQGNSA. This chain's CDR3 is CASSLAPVQPQHF. In nucleotides, the CDR3 is TGTGCCAGCAGCTTAGCGCCTGTTCAGCCCCAGCATTTT.

This chain joins TRBV7-2 and TRBJ2-2, with D unresolved. V was cut by 1 base and J by 5 bases, with 14 bases left in between. The CDR3 has 16 amino acids. CDR1 and CDR2 (germline): SGHTA, FQGNSA. The CDR3 bases are TGTGCCAGCAGCTTAGTGTATGGATGGGGAACCGGGGAGCTGTTTTTT. Protein sequence: CASSLVYGWGTGELFF. Combining the CDR3 with reference TRBV7-2 and TRBJ2-2 gives the whole variable domain GAGVSQSPSNKVTEKGKDVELRCDPISGHTALYWYRQSLGQGLEFLIYFQGNSAPDKSGLPSDRFSAERTGGSVSTLTIQRTQQEDSAVYLCASSLVYGWGTGELFFGEGSRLTVL.

This rearrangement joins TRBV29-1 to TRBJ2-1, with D perhaps TRBD2 (7 bases). Trimming took off 4 bases at V and 5 bases at J, with 9 bases between the two ends. From germline, CDR1 is SQVTM and CDR2 ANQGSEA. This CDR3 has 12 residues. CDR3 in DNA: TGCAGCGTTGGCGGGGGCCACAATGAGCAGTTCTTC. This codes for CSVGGGHNEQFF.

This clonotype was found a few times. The chain links TRBV6-2 or TRBV6-3 to TRBJ2-1, with TRBD2 matching over 12 bases. CDR3 length equals 19 residues. The germline CDR1 and CDR2 sequences are MNHEY and SVGEGT. After removal of 5 bases from V and 4 bases from J, the junction contained 15 bases not matched to a gene. This CDR3 is CASSLGRTSGAPPYNEQFF. The CDR3 DNA sequence: TGTGCCAGCAGTCTAGGGAGGACTAGCGGGGCGCCCCCTTACAATGAGCAGTTCTTC.

A note on this clonotype: An end of the junction differs from the germline gene, which may be a read error. The V call is TRBV19, the J call TRBJ1-5; D remains ambiguous. CDR1 and CDR2 from the germline V gene are LNHDA and SQIVND (reference sequence). The CDR3 has 16 amino acids. This CDR3 reads CASTPEAGLSNQPQHF. The CDR3 DNA follows: TGTGCGAGTACCCCCGAGGCAGGACTTAGCAATCAGCCCCAGCATTTT.

This clonotype was counted many times. The chain joins TRBV5-1 to TRBJ1-1; TRBD1 matches at 8 bases. The CDR3 length is 13 residues. Germline V lookup: CDR1 SGHRS, CDR2 YFSETQ. With 6 bases clipped from V and 7 bases from J, the junction kept 8 bases outside the gene matches. This CDR3 is CASTGDRSVEAFF. The CDR3 DNA sequence: TGCGCCAGCACGGGGGACAGGAGCGTTGAAGCTTTCTTT. Combining the CDR3 with reference TRBV5-1 and TRBJ1-1 gives the whole variable domain KAGVTQTPRYLIKTRGQQVTLSCSPISGHRSVSWYQQTPGQGLQFLFEYFSETQRNKGNFPGRFSGRQFSNSRSEMNVSTLELGDSALYLCASTGDRSVEAFFGQGTRLTVV.

This clonotype appeared a few times. This chain joins TRBV9 and TRBJ2-2, with no clear D. This CDR3 is 16 amino acids long. Deletions cut 2 bases from V and 4 bases from J, with 15 bases between. Germline CDR1 SGDLS, CDR2 YYNGEE. The CDR3 coding sequence is TGTGCCAGCAGCGTTTCCGGCCACCCAAGCACCGGGGAGCTGTTTTTT. It is translated as CASSVSGHPSTGELFF.

This clonotype was seen only a few times. V is TRBV6-6 and J is TRBJ1-6; unclear D gene. The CDR3 is 12 residues long. CDR1 and CDR2 (germline): MNHNY, SVGAGI (reference sequence). V was trimmed by 0 bases and J by 13 bases, leaving 7 bases between them. CDR3 region: CASSYSTGPLHF. The CDR3 DNA is TGTGCCAGCAGTTACTCGACGGGTCCCCTCCACTTT.

This clonotype was seen ten or more times. This chain connects TRBV7-2 to TRBJ2-2; D not resolved. V lost 2 bases, J lost 4 bases, and 8 bases lay in between. CDR1 SGHTA and CDR2 FQGNSA come from the germline V gene. The CDR3 spans 14 residues. The CDR3: CASSLITATGELFF. CDR3 nucleotide sequence: TGTGCCAGCAGCTTAATTACAGCCACCGGGGAGCTGTTTTTT.